This T cell receptor beta chain was retrieved from a study of blood T cell repertoires in COVID-19. Libraries were prepared by immunoSEQ multiplex PCR; TCRdb keeps only in-frame clonotypes and omits some of them. Of about 190,000 clones listed, more than 60% are singletons. This CDR3 region has 15 residues. In germline, CDR1 is SGHTA, CDR2 FQGTGA. Trimming stripped 1 base from V and 3 bases from J, with 10 bases between. The source of this sequence is a man over 45 who had recovered from COVID-19. V and J are TRBV7-3 and TRBJ2-1, with a tentative D call TRBD2 (6 bases). Sample: peripheral blood. The CDR3 nucleotides are TGTGCCAGCAGCTTAAGTAGCGGCCTCTACAATGAGCAGTTCTTC. Protein sequence: CASSLSSGLYNEQFF.